This T cell receptor beta chain originates from a study of vaccination and CD4 T cells after COVID-19. About the study: There were six male and four female convalescents, and two of them were Hispanic. Post-COVID draws followed diagnosis by a median around 100 days (range 35 to 161).

Treatment described: roughly 10-day PBMC culture with coronavirus spike peptide pools or control peptides (ViraFEST assay). According to the study, CD4+ T cells from the unexposed donor were gathered ahead of the COVID-19 pandemic (2011-2018). ViraFEST grew antigen-specific T cells using peptide pools, then sequenced TCRs. Looked up from germline, CDR1 is MNHEY and CDR2 is SVGAGI. The CDR3 totals 14 residues. The V end lost 2 bases, the J end lost 0 bases, and 5 bases lay between the germline ends. On this clonotype itself: Its antigen is still unknown.

The study sequenced cultured CD4+ T cell DNA using the Oncomine TCR Beta short-read assay. Via MiXCR, TCRdb re-called the PCR reads, giving one row per CDR3 protein. The sample consists of about 4,600 distinct CDR3 sequences, approximately 54% of them appearing once. This clonotype was sampled from a human donor in good health. The V and J genes are TRBV6-5 and TRBJ1-5; D is undetermined. Sequenced input: CD4+ T cells from blood, cultured in vitro. The CDR3 nucleotides read TGTGCCAGCAGTTACCGGGCTAGCAATCAGCCCCAGCATTTT. It codes for CASSYRASNQPQHF.